This T cell receptor (beta chain) was recovered during a study of technical replicates of blood from a handful of donors. Assay used: immunoSEQ multiplex PCR; TCRdb lists only in-frame clones, some missing. The sample has around 100,000 clones, around 96% seen once. Trimming removed 1 base at V and 6 bases at J, with 11 bases between. CDR3 size: 14 residues. Germline V gives CDR1 LGHNT, CDR2 FRNRAP. V and J are TRBV12-5 and TRBJ2-3; D gene uncertain. The sequence came from a human donor in good health. Sequenced material: T cells isolated from PBMCs. The CDR3 protein is CASGLGMVGDTQYF. Here the CDR3 DNA reads TGTGCTAGTGGTTTGGGGATGGTCGGGGATACGCAGTATTTT.